The 19 T cell receptor beta chains below come from one sample, sequenced in a study of T-cell reconstitution after alpha-beta-depleted transplantation in children (dated by TCRdb to 2016 to 2017). The library was prepared using PCR. The data were produced on an Illumina HiSeq 2500. TCR libraries were prepared with molecular barcoding, using unique molecular identifiers to normalize TCRbeta repertoire quantification. TCRdb reanalyzed the raw reads on its own, using fastp at Q25 for trimming and MiXCR for clone calling, and kept in-frame beta chains. Rows with a matching CDR3 protein are joined into one entry that keeps the most common DNA and genes. The sample table shows some 460,000 distinct CDR3 sequences, and about 16% are seen once. The ten biggest clones cover just under 30% of the sample. This sample's treatment or condition label indicates: allogeneic hematopoietic cell transplantation with graft depleted of TCRalphabeta T cells and CD19 B cells.

The sequencing used PBMCs, mostly from graft donor cells, collected 360 days after TCRalphabeta/CD19-depleted stem cell transplant. These receptors were taken from a boy in the first two years of life who had a stem cell transplant for Wiskott-Aldrich syndrome, so the T cells may come from the graft donor.

The rearrangement links TRBV10-3 to TRBJ2-7; D is uncertain. This CDR3 is 15 amino acids long. Germline CDR1 and CDR2: ENHRY and SYGVKD. Trimming removed 7 bases from V and 3 bases from J, with 19 bases in between. DNA for the CDR3: TGTGCCATCATCGGGCGGCCCGGGCCCCTCTACGAGCAGTACTTC. Its protein is CAIIGRPGPLYEQYF.

The sample holds a few counts of this clonotype. V usage is TRBV12-3 or TRBV12-4 and J usage is TRBJ2-7; D not certain. Trimming cost V 5 bases and J 1 base, with 6 bases left between them. This CDR3 comprises 12 residues. CDR3 DNA sequence: TGTGCCAGCAGTCGCAATTCCTACGAGCAGTACTTC. It translates to CASSRNSYEQYF.

This clonotype was counted only a few times. V usage is TRBV7-8 and J usage is TRBJ1-3; TRBD1 is a possible D gene (5 bases). V was trimmed by 1 base and J by 7 bases, leaving 11 bases between them. This CDR3 region has 14 residues. From germline, CDR1 is SGHVS and CDR2 FQNEAQ. This CDR3 reads CASSLGLAGNTIYF. In DNA, the CDR3 is TGTGCCAGCAGCTTAGGTTTAGCAGGGAACACCATATATTTT.

The chain is built from TRBV5-1 and TRBJ2-2, with TRBD2 matching 12 bases. The CDR3 runs to 17 residues. Per the germline V gene, CDR1 is SGHRS and CDR2 is YFSETQ. J lost 4 bases, V lost 2 bases, and 6 bases had no gene match. The CDR3 sequence: CASSLLAGGSSTGELFF. CDR3 DNA: TGCGCCAGCAGCTTACTAGCGGGGGGCTCGAGCACCGGGGAGCTGTTTTTT.

This clonotype was recorded a few times. This CDR3 reads CASSPRGESLAKNIQYF. DNA of the CDR3: TGTGCCAGCAGCCCAAGGGGGGAAAGTCTAGCCAAAAACATTCAGTACTTC. The chain joins TRBV7-2 to TRBJ2-4; D may correspond to TRBD1 or TRBD2 (6 bases each). CDR3 length: 17 amino acids. Germline CDR1 reads SGHTA; CDR2 reads FQGNSA. The ends were cut back, 5 bases at V and 0 bases at J, with 17 bases in the middle.

This rearrangement joins TRBV5-1 to TRBJ2-3; TRBD1 or TRBD2 may be the D gene (6 bases each). The CDR3 is 15 amino acids. V was cut by 4 bases and J by 1 base, with 13 bases left in between. CDR1 is SGHRS and CDR2 is YFSETQ in the germline V gene. The CDR3 sequence is CASSAGHVGTDTQYF. The CDR3 coding sequence is TGCGCCAGCAGCGCGGGACATGTCGGCACAGATACGCAGTATTTT.

V is TRBV20-1 and J is TRBJ1-5, with 9 bases that match TRBD1. Germline-derived CDR1 and CDR2 are DFQATT and SNEGSKA (reference sequence). This CDR3 is built from 16 residues. The trim removed 0 bases at V and 0 bases at J, leaving 3 bases unmatched. As DNA, the CDR3 is TGCAGTGCTAGAGATTACAGGGGGCGTAGCAATCAGCCCCAGCATTTT. It specifies CSARDYRGRSNQPQHF.

This chain uses TRBV6-1 with TRBJ2-2; TRBD2 matches at 10 bases. The CDR3 is made up of 16 amino acids. Germline V lookup: CDR1 MNHNS, CDR2 SASEGT. V shed 5 bases and J 10 bases; nucleotides not matched to a gene: 13. CDR3 sequence (DNA): TGTGCCAGCAGTCCGAGCGGGGGGGCCAGGATGATGGAGCTGTTTTTT. Residues: CASSPSGGARMMELFF.

In its sample, this clonotype was seen a few times. The V gene is TRBV13, the J gene TRBJ2-7, with D perhaps being TRBD1 or TRBD2 (5 bases each). V lost 3 bases, J lost 2 bases, and 14 bases lay in between. Germline loops: CDR1 PRHDT, CDR2 FYEKMQ (reference sequence). This CDR3 contains 15 residues. The CDR3 loop is CASSFGGLGAYEQYF. CDR3 nucleotide sequence: TGTGCCAGCAGCTTTGGGGGTCTCGGAGCCTACGAGCAGTACTTC.

This clonotype was seen a handful of times. V and J are TRBV9 and TRBJ2-3; TRBD2 agrees at 7 bases. The CDR3 is made up of 16 amino acids. Germline V gene data show CDR1 as SGDLS and CDR2 as YYNGEE. The V gene end was trimmed by 4 bases and the J gene end by 1 base; junction bases not matched to a gene: 9. The CDR3 region is CASSQRGGFGTDTQYF. CDR3 in DNA: TGTGCCAGCAGCCAAAGGGGAGGGTTTGGCACAGATACGCAGTATTTT.

V gene TRBV6-5 combines with J gene TRBJ2-3; 9 bases are a match to TRBD1. Germline trimming cut 1 base from V and 5 bases from J; bases unmatched to any gene: 16. CDR1 MNHEY and CDR2 SVGAGI come from the germline V gene. The CDR3 totals 19 residues. The CDR3 loop reads CASSYLGRTPTGGIDTQYF. CDR3 bases: TGTGCCAGCAGTTACTTAGGGCGCACACCGACAGGGGGTATAGATACGCAGTATTTT.

In this sample, this clonotype turned up a few times. The V call is TRBV28, the J call TRBJ1-1; a possible D gene is TRBD1 (5 bases). CDR1 and CDR2 from the germline V gene are MDHEN and SYDVKM. Trimming left V 3 bases short and J 4 bases short, with 12 bases between. CDR3 length: 14 amino acids. The CDR3 loop reads CASSFEGRGTEAFF. The CDR3 DNA follows: TGTGCCAGCAGTTTCGAGGGGCGCGGCACTGAAGCTTTCTTT.

This clonotype turned up a few times. The chain is built from TRBV5-1 and TRBJ2-7; 9 positions agree with TRBD1. V lost 4 bases, J lost 2 bases, and 7 bases stayed unmatched. CDR3 size: 15 residues. Germline-derived CDR1 and CDR2 are SGHRS and YFSETQ. The CDR3 DNA follows: TGCGCCAGCAGCCATCGGACAGGGGCAGCCTACGAGCAGTACTTC. Protein: CASSHRTGAAYEQYF.

The rearrangement uses TRBV5-1 and TRBJ2-5; 8 positions match TRBD1. Trimming at V came to 0 bases and at J to 5 bases, leaving 6 bases not matched to a gene. The CDR3 runs 15 residues. Per the germline V gene, CDR1 is SGHRS and CDR2 is YFSETQ. This chain's CDR3 is CASSLGDRGVETQYF. DNA for the CDR3: TGCGCCAGCAGCTTGGGCGACAGGGGAGTGGAGACCCAGTACTTC.

This clonotype was counted ten times or more. The CDR3 loop is CASSFDLNTEAFF. The CDR3 bases are TGTGCCAGCAGCTTCGACTTGAACACTGAAGCTTTCTTT. The chain employs TRBV7-9 and TRBJ1-1; D unresolved. The CDR3 runs 13 residues. Trimming removed 3 bases from V and 0 bases from J, with 5 bases in between. Germline values: CDR1 SEHNR, CDR2 FQNEAQ (reference sequence).

The J gene is TRBJ2-2, the V gene TRBV4-1, with 8 bases matching TRBD1. J gave up 2 bases and V 5 bases, and 4 bases lay outside the gene matches. The CDR3 totals 15 residues. Germline loops: CDR1 MGHRA, CDR2 YSYEKL. CDR3 loop: CASSWTGKNTGELFF. The DNA of the CDR3 is TGCGCCAGCAGCTGGACAGGGAAAAACACCGGGGAGCTGTTTTTT.

The V and J genes are TRBV7-6 and TRBJ2-7; 11 bases are shared with TRBD2. The CDR3 runs to 16 residues. Germline V gives CDR1 SGHVS, CDR2 FNYEAQ. V was clipped by 1 base and J by 4 bases; unmatched bases: 6. This CDR3 reads CASSLGLAGIGYEQYF. As DNA, the CDR3 is TGTGCCAGCAGCTTAGGACTAGCGGGGATAGGGTACGAGCAGTACTTC.

The chain joins TRBV6-2 or TRBV6-3 to TRBJ2-7; TRBD1 agrees at 7 bases. The CDR3 extends over 12 amino acids. J was trimmed by 6 bases and V by 7 bases; bases with no gene match: 6. Germline V gene data show CDR1 as MNHEY and CDR2 as SVGEGT. CDR3 DNA: TGTGCCAGCAAGGACAGGTCGAGCGAGCAGTACTTC. It yields the protein CASKDRSSEQYF.

The chain uses TRBV5-1 and TRBJ2-7, with D possibly TRBD1 on 5 matching bases. The CDR3 contains 16 residues. V lost 2 bases to trimming and J lost 3 bases, with 18 bases between them. CDR1 is SGHRS, CDR2 YFSETQ, per germline. CDR3 amino acids: CASSLRSQGLGYEQYF. DNA for the CDR3: TGCGCCAGCAGCTTAAGGTCCCAGGGATTAGGCTACGAGCAGTACTTC.